This is a list of T cell receptor beta chains from one sample in a study of CD4 and CD8 cells across lung adenocarcinoma regions. TCRdb used MiXCR to reprocess the PCR reads, holding one entry per CDR3 protein. The sample shows approximately 13,000 distinct CDR3 sequences, around 45% of them seen only once. The material sequenced was CD4+ T cells from the center of a lung tumor. The receptors shown here come from a male donor with lung adenocarcinoma. The CD4 and CD8 labels of this study may be unreliable. Both conserved end residues are part of each CDR3. D genes are given only for firm matches. Where a row states a size, it is once, few, many or the class of an expanded clone; other rows omit it.

V gene: TRBV4-2
D gene: TRBD2
clone size: NA
J gene: TRBJ2-5
CDR3 protein: CASSQESLAGGLPETQYF
CDR3 DNA: TGTGCCAGCAGCCAAGAGTCGCTAGCGGGGGGCCTACCGGAGACCCAGTACTTC

V gene: TRBV11-2
D gene: NA
clone size: medium-sized
J gene: TRBJ2-2
CDR3 protein: CASRWGANTGELFF
CDR3 DNA: TGTGCCAGCCGTTGGGGGGCGAACACCGGGGAGCTGTTTTTT

V gene: TRBV7-8
D gene: TRBD1
clone size: few
J gene: TRBJ2-1
CDR3 protein: CASSSPGQYYNEQFF
CDR3 DNA: TGTGCCAGCAGCTCACCGGGACAGTACTACAATGAGCAGTTCTTC

V gene: TRBV6-1
D gene: NA
clone size: many
J gene: TRBJ2-1
CDR3 protein: CASSHSGIMYNEQFF
CDR3 DNA: TGTGCCAGCAGTCATAGCGGAATAATGTACAATGAGCAGTTCTTC

V gene: TRBV6-1
D gene: NA
clone size: NA
J gene: TRBJ1-5
CDR3 protein: CASMGVGQPQHF
CDR3 DNA: TGTGCCAGCATGGGGGTTGGACAGCCCCAGCATTTT

V gene: TRBV27
D gene: TRBD2
clone size: NA
J gene: TRBJ2-1
CDR3 protein: CASSSGRLAGPGEQFF
CDR3 DNA: TGTGCCAGCAGTTCTGGGCGTCTAGCGGGACCCGGGGAGCAGTTTTTC

V gene: TRBV25-1
D gene: NA
clone size: few
J gene: TRBJ1-1
CDR3 protein: CASRTRLGAEAFF
CDR3 DNA: TGTGCCAGCAGAACGAGATTGGGAGCTGAAGCTTTCTTT

V gene: TRBV11-3
D gene: NA
clone size: many
J gene: TRBJ2-3
CDR3 protein: CASSFRGLPGTDTQYF
CDR3 DNA: TGTGCCAGCAGCTTCCGTGGACTGCCAGGCACAGATACGCAGTATTTT

V gene: TRBV6-1
D gene: TRBD2
clone size: NA
J gene: TRBJ2-3
CDR3 protein: CASGRGAGDPETQYF
CDR3 DNA: TGTGCCAGCGGGCGGGGGGCGGGTGACCCAGAGACCCAGTATTTT

V gene: TRBV30
D gene: TRBD2
clone size: NA
J gene: TRBJ2-5
CDR3 protein: CAWRTSGRDQYF
CDR3 DNA: TGTGCCTGGAGGACTAGCGGGAGGGACCAGTACTTC

V gene: TRBV4-1
D gene: NA
clone size: NA
J gene: TRBJ2-1
CDR3 protein: CASSQPILSVEQFF
CDR3 DNA: TGCGCCAGCAGCCAACCGATACTTAGTGTCGAGCAGTTCTTC

V gene: TRBV27
D gene: TRBD1
clone size: large
J gene: TRBJ2-2
CDR3 protein: CASNTFGTGITGELFF
CDR3 DNA: TGTGCCAGCAATACTTTTGGGACAGGGATCACCGGGGAGCTGTTTTTT

V gene: TRBV6-1
D gene: NA
clone size: NA
J gene: TRBJ1-4
CDR3 protein: CASSPRPRNEKLFF
CDR3 DNA: TGTGCCAGCAGCCCTCGCCCTAGAAATGAAAAACTGTTTTTT

V gene: TRBV11-3
D gene: NA
clone size: NA
J gene: TRBJ2-3
CDR3 protein: CASRAESTDTQYF
CDR3 DNA: TGTGCCAGCAGAGCGGAGAGCACAGATACGCAGTATTTT

V gene: TRBV6-8
D gene: NA
clone size: NA
J gene: TRBJ2-2
CDR3 protein: CASSYSRWSDVNTGTQFF
CDR3 DNA: TGTGCCAGCAGTTACTCGCGTTGGTCGGATGTAAACACCGGGACGCAGTTTTTT

V gene: TRBV27
D gene: NA
clone size: NA
J gene: TRBJ2-3
CDR3 protein: CASSSTGRSFKDMQYF
CDR3 DNA: TGTGCCAGCAGTTCGACGGGGCGGTCATTCAAAGACATGCAGTATTTT

V gene: TRBV6-1
D gene: NA
clone size: NA
J gene: TRBJ2-7
CDR3 protein: CASSEEPGNPYEQYF
CDR3 DNA: TGTGCCAGCAGTGAAGAACCGGGTAACCCCTACGAGCAGTACTTC

V gene: TRBV10-3
D gene: NA
clone size: NA
J gene: TRBJ2-5
CDR3 protein: CAGMGGLDSDTQYF
CDR3 DNA: TGTGCGGGAATGGGGGGCCTTGACTCAGATACCCAGTACTTC

V gene: TRBV3-1
D gene: TRBD2
clone size: NA
J gene: TRBJ2-1
CDR3 protein: CASSQLSGSSYNEQFF
CDR3 DNA: TGTGCCAGCAGCCAACTGAGCGGGAGCTCCTACAATGAGCAGTTCTTC

V gene: TRBV6-1
D gene: NA
clone size: once
J gene: TRBJ2-3
CDR3 protein: CASSRDPTGGYKNIQYF
CDR3 DNA: TGTGCCAGCAGTAGAGACCCCACGGGCGGATACAAAAACATTCAGTATTTT

V gene: TRBV6-1
D gene: TRBD1
clone size: medium-sized
J gene: TRBJ2-2
CDR3 protein: CASTEQAGGTGELFF
CDR3 DNA: TGTGCCAGCACCGAACAGGCAGGGGGCACCGGGGAGCTGTTTTTT

V gene: TRBV6-1
D gene: NA
clone size: many
J gene: TRBJ1-2
CDR3 protein: CASSELYGYTF
CDR3 DNA: TGTGCCAGCAGTGAATTGTATGGCTACACCTTC

V gene: TRBV10-2
D gene: NA
clone size: few
J gene: TRBJ2-3
CDR3 protein: CASSRVAGADTQYF
CDR3 DNA: TGCGCCAGCAGCCGGGTGGCAGGGGCAGATACGCAGTATTTT

V gene: TRBV6-1
D gene: NA
clone size: medium-sized
J gene: TRBJ2-1
CDR3 protein: CASSNRGTYNEQFF
CDR3 DNA: TGTGCCAGCAGTAATCGGGGGACCTACAATGAGCAGTTCTTC

V gene: TRBV6-5
D gene: TRBD2
clone size: NA
J gene: TRBJ2-3
CDR3 protein: CASSFTRTSGTYNKQYF
CDR3 DNA: TGTGCCAGCAGTTTTACAAGGACTAGCGGGACTTACAATAAGCAGTACTTT

V gene: TRBV7-2
D gene: TRBD2
clone size: NA
J gene: TRBJ2-1
CDR3 protein: CASSLGTSGHNEQFF
CDR3 DNA: TGTGCCAGCAGCTTGGGGACTAGCGGCCACAATGAGCAGTTCTTC

V gene: TRBV6-1
D gene: TRBD1
clone size: medium-sized
J gene: TRBJ2-1
CDR3 protein: CASSEGTGYAGPKGEQFF
CDR3 DNA: TGTGCCAGCAGTGAGGGGACAGGTTACGCGGGCCCCAAGGGTGAGCAGTTCTTC

V gene: TRBV6-1
D gene: NA
clone size: many
J gene: TRBJ2-7
CDR3 protein: CASTLLYEQYF
CDR3 DNA: TGTGCCAGCACCCTCTTATACGAGCAGTACTTC

V gene: TRBV9
D gene: TRBD2
clone size: few
J gene: TRBJ2-3
CDR3 protein: CASSRTLAGILDTQYF
CDR3 DNA: TGTGCCAGCAGCAGAACACTAGCGGGGATACTAGATACGCAGTATTTT

V gene: TRBV6-1
D gene: NA
clone size: few
J gene: TRBJ1-2
CDR3 protein: CASREGLNYGYTF
CDR3 DNA: TGTGCCAGCAGGGAGGGGTTGAACTATGGCTACACCTTC

V gene: TRBV6-5
D gene: TRBD1
clone size: medium-sized
J gene: TRBJ2-7
CDR3 protein: CASSRDRGLYEQYF
CDR3 DNA: TGTGCCAGCAGCCGGGACAGGGGGCTTTACGAGCAGTACTTC

V gene: TRBV10-2
D gene: NA
clone size: NA
J gene: TRBJ2-7
CDR3 protein: CASRRSEGYEQYF
CDR3 DNA: TGCGCCAGCAGGAGATCAGAGGGCTACGAGCAGTACTTC

V gene: TRBV4-1
D gene: NA
clone size: NA
J gene: TRBJ2-1
CDR3 protein: CASSQISLGDEQFF
CDR3 DNA: TGCGCCAGCAGCCAAATATCCCTGGGGGATGAGCAGTTCTTC

V gene: TRBV6-2/TRBV6-3
D gene: NA
clone size: NA
J gene: TRBJ1-2
CDR3 protein: CASSYSSSKGINYGYTF
CDR3 DNA: TGTGCCAGCAGTTACTCGTCGTCTAAGGGGATCAACTATGGCTACACCTTC

V gene: TRBV6-1
D gene: NA
clone size: NA
J gene: TRBJ2-5
CDR3 protein: CASSERNTAQETQYF
CDR3 DNA: TGTGCCAGCAGTGAGAGGAATACAGCGCAAGAGACCCAGTACTTC

V gene: TRBV4-1
D gene: TRBD2
clone size: few
J gene: TRBJ2-3
CDR3 protein: CASSQEGLASTPQYF
CDR3 DNA: TGCGCCAGCAGCCAAGAGGGACTAGCGTCTACCCCGCAGTATTTT

V gene: TRBV10-1
D gene: TRBD2
clone size: NA
J gene: TRBJ2-2
CDR3 protein: CASSPLAGPTGELFF
CDR3 DNA: TGCGCCAGCAGTCCCTTAGCGGGACCCACCGGGGAGCTGTTTTTT

V gene: TRBV6-2/TRBV6-3
D gene: TRBD2
clone size: NA
J gene: TRBJ2-3
CDR3 protein: CASRLPAGRGIDMQYF
CDR3 DNA: TGTGCCAGCCGTTTACCGGCGGGGAGGGGTATAGATATGCAGTACTTT

V gene: TRBV10-3
D gene: NA
clone size: NA
J gene: TRBJ2-4
CDR3 protein: CAGGLGGQDEEIQYF
CDR3 DNA: TGTGCCGGGGGTCTCGGGGGCCAGGACGAAGAGATTCAGTACTTC

V gene: TRBV11-2
D gene: NA
clone size: few
J gene: TRBJ2-3
CDR3 protein: CASSLTSDPADTQYF
CDR3 DNA: TGTGCCAGCAGCTTAACCTCAGACCCGGCAGATACGCAGTATTTT

V gene: TRBV12-3/TRBV12-4
D gene: NA
clone size: NA
J gene: TRBJ2-4
CDR3 protein: CASSRNRWDIQYF
CDR3 DNA: TGTGCCAGCAGCCGAAACAGGTGGGACATTCAGTACTTC

V gene: TRBV14
D gene: TRBD1
clone size: many
J gene: TRBJ2-5
CDR3 protein: CASSRLTGGGETQYF
CDR3 DNA: TGTGCCAGCAGCAGACTAACAGGGGGCGGGGAGACCCAGTACTTC

V gene: TRBV5-1
D gene: NA
clone size: NA
J gene: TRBJ1-2
CDR3 protein: CASSLDQGYGYTF
CDR3 DNA: TGCGCCAGCAGCTTGGATCAGGGATATGGCTACACCTTC

V gene: TRBV27
D gene: NA
clone size: NA
J gene: TRBJ2-5
CDR3 protein: CATGTGFRYQDTQYF
CDR3 DNA: TGTGCCACGGGGACGGGGTTCCGATACCAAGATACCCAGTATTTC

V gene: TRBV11-3
D gene: NA
clone size: few
J gene: TRBJ2-1
CDR3 protein: CASSLEGDNYNEQFF
CDR3 DNA: TGTGCCAGCAGCTTAGAGGGGGACAACTACAATGAGCAGTTCTTC

V gene: TRBV27
D gene: NA
clone size: medium-sized
J gene: TRBJ2-5
CDR3 protein: CASSLFSGASQTQYF
CDR3 DNA: TGTGCCAGCAGTTTATTTTCGGGGGCTTCGCAGACCCAGTACTTC

V gene: TRBV6-1
D gene: TRBD1
clone size: once
J gene: TRBJ2-3
CDR3 protein: CARSIEGQDEDTQYF
CDR3 DNA: TGTGCCAGGAGTATTGAGGGACAGGACGAAGATACCCAGTATTTT

V gene: TRBV27
D gene: NA
clone size: large
J gene: TRBJ2-3
CDR3 protein: CASSPGSDTQYF
CDR3 DNA: TGTGCCAGCAGCCCAGGGTCAGATACGCAGTATTTT

V gene: TRBV15
D gene: NA
clone size: NA
J gene: TRBJ2-2
CDR3 protein: CATSSAPGRGNTGELFF
CDR3 DNA: TGTGCCACCAGCAGTGCCCCCGGCAGGGGAAACACCGGGGAGCTGTTTTTT

V gene: TRBV6-5
D gene: NA
clone size: NA
J gene: TRBJ1-2
CDR3 protein: CASSYTTGTNYGYTF
CDR3 DNA: TGTGCCAGCAGTTACACAACCGGGACAAACTATGGCTACACCTTC

V gene: TRBV6-6
D gene: NA
clone size: medium-sized
J gene: TRBJ2-2
CDR3 protein: CASSSRQTGELFF
CDR3 DNA: TGTGCCAGCAGTTCTCGACAGACCGGGGAGCTGTTTTTT

V gene: TRBV6-1
D gene: TRBD1
clone size: many
J gene: TRBJ1-3
CDR3 protein: CASKPSGGGNTIYF
CDR3 DNA: TGTGCCAGCAAACCGTCAGGGGGCGGAAACACCATATATTTT

V gene: TRBV6-1
D gene: NA
clone size: many
J gene: TRBJ2-3
CDR3 protein: CASSLTPWDTQYF
CDR3 DNA: TGTGCCAGCAGCCTCACCCCCTGGGATACGCAGTATTTT

V gene: TRBV6-4
D gene: TRBD2
clone size: medium-sized
J gene: TRBJ2-5
CDR3 protein: CASSPGTSGRSGALETQYF
CDR3 DNA: TGTGCCAGCAGCCCCGGGACTAGCGGGAGGTCAGGTGCGCTGGAGACCCAGTACTTC